These T cell receptor beta chains were read from a single sample in a study of T-cell reconstitution after alpha-beta-depleted transplantation in children. MiXCR, applied by TCRdb to the PCR reads, yields one record per CDR3 protein. The sample records 700,000 to 950,000 distinct CDR3 sequences, around 17% being singletons. This material consisted of PBMCs, mostly from graft donor cells, taken 360 days after TCRalphabeta/CD19-depleted stem cell transplant. These receptors were collected from a male patient aged 10 to 17 who had a stem cell transplant for acute lymphoblastic leukemia, so the T cells may come from the graft donor. Each CDR3 is given with its conserved first and last residue. A D gene is named only where the DNA matches it firmly. Rows give clone size only sometimes, using once, few, many, or a class for an expanded clone.

abundance	d_gene	v_gene	j_gene	CDR3nt	CDR3aa
NA	NA	TRBV19	TRBJ2-4	TGTGCCGCCGGGGACTCGCCTTTAGCCAAAAACATTCAGTACTTC	CAAGDSPLAKNIQYF
NA	NA	TRBV11-2	TRBJ1-1	TGTGCCAGCAGCTGGAGGTCAAACACTGAAGCTTTCTTT	CASSWRSNTEAFF
many	NA	TRBV6-1	TRBJ2-1	TGTGCCAGCAGTGAACAGTTCCGAACGCCCTACAATGAGCAGTTCTTC	CASSEQFRTPYNEQFF
NA	TRBD1	TRBV20-1	TRBJ2-7	TGCAGTGCCCTAAGACAGGGGGTATCCTACGAGCAGTACTTC	CSALRQGVSYEQYF
NA	NA	TRBV12-5	TRBJ2-1	TGTGCTAGTGGTTTGGTCGGGTTGGACAATGAGCAGTTCTTC	CASGLVGLDNEQFF
many	TRBD1	TRBV9	TRBJ2-7	TGTGCCAGCAGCGGATGGACAGGGGGCAGCGACGAGCAGTACTTC	CASSGWTGGSDEQYF
NA	TRBD1	TRBV3-1	TRBJ1-4	TGTGCCAGCAGTCAAGACGACAGGGGGTGGAATGAAAAACTGTTTTTT	CASSQDDRGWNEKLFF
NA	TRBD2	TRBV12-3/TRBV12-4	TRBJ2-7	TGTGCCAGCAGACCCTCTAGCGGACCTTACGAGCAGTACTTC	CASRPSSGPYEQYF
NA	NA	TRBV5-1	TRBJ1-1	TGCGCCAGCGGCCGCCGAGGGAACACTGAAGCTTTCTTT	CASGRRGNTEAFF
few	TRBD2	TRBV7-2	TRBJ2-2	TGTGCCAGCAGCTTTCCTAGCGGGCCCTGGTCCGGGGAGCTGTTTTTT	CASSFPSGPWSGELFF
NA	TRBD1	TRBV6-2/TRBV6-3	TRBJ2-5	TGTGCCAGCAGTTGGGACAGGACTATTCAAGAGACCCAGTACTTC	CASSWDRTIQETQYF
NA	NA	TRBV18	TRBJ2-5	TGTGCCAGCTCACCGGGAACCCAAGAGACCCAGTACTTC	CASSPGTQETQYF
few	NA	TRBV18	TRBJ2-6	TGTGCCAGCTCACCTCTATCAGGGATCTCTGGGGCCAACGTCCTGACTTTC	CASSPLSGISGANVLTF
NA	TRBD2	TRBV7-8	TRBJ2-4	TGTGCCAGCAGCTTACTGGGGACTAGCGGGAGGGCCGGGAACATTCAGTACTTC	CASSLLGTSGRAGNIQYF
few	TRBD2	TRBV5-1	TRBJ2-3	TGCGCCAGCAGCTCCTCTAGCGGTAGCACAGATACGCAGTATTTT	CASSSSSGSTDTQYF
NA	NA	TRBV20-1	TRBJ1-5	TGCAGTGCTATAAGGGGTGGGAATCAGCCCCAGCATTTT	CSAIRGGNQPQHF
many	NA	TRBV18	TRBJ2-2	TGTGCCAGCTCGAACACCGGGGAGCTGTTTTTT	CASSNTGELFF
many	TRBD2	TRBV7-9	TRBJ2-3	TGTGCCAGCAGTTTAACTAGCGCTAGCACAGATACGCAGTATTTT	CASSLTSASTDTQYF
NA	NA	TRBV14	TRBJ1-2	TGTGCCAGCAGCCAAGATGAAAACCGCTATGGCTACACCTTC	CASSQDENRYGYTF
NA	NA	TRBV24-1	TRBJ2-2	TGTGCCACTACAGTAGGGGCAAACACCGGGGAGCTGTTTTTT	CATTVGANTGELFF
few	NA	TRBV24-1	TRBJ1-2	TGTGCCACCAGTGTGTCCAGGGTATTGGCAGACTCTGCCTACACCTTC	CATSVSRVLADSAYTF
NA	TRBD1	TRBV23-1	TRBJ2-7	TGCGCCAGCAGTCAGAAACCCGGGACAGGGGACTACGAGCAGTACTTC	CASSQKPGTGDYEQYF
few	NA	TRBV2	TRBJ2-1	TGTGCCAGCAGTTGGACGGGACTCGGTTACAATGAGCAGTTCTTC	CASSWTGLGYNEQFF
few	NA	TRBV4-1	TRBJ2-2	TGCGCCAGCAGCCAACCTACTAGGACCGGGGAGCTGTTTTTT	CASSQPTRTGELFF
NA	NA	TRBV2	TRBJ2-2	TGTGCCAGCAGTGACGTACGGGGCGCTAACACCGGGGAGCTGTTTTTT	CASSDVRGANTGELFF
NA	NA	TRBV3-1	TRBJ2-1	TGTGCCAGCAGCCAGGGGCTCGGGCTCTCGGTGGGGAGTGAGCAGTTCTTC	CASSQGLGLSVGSEQFF